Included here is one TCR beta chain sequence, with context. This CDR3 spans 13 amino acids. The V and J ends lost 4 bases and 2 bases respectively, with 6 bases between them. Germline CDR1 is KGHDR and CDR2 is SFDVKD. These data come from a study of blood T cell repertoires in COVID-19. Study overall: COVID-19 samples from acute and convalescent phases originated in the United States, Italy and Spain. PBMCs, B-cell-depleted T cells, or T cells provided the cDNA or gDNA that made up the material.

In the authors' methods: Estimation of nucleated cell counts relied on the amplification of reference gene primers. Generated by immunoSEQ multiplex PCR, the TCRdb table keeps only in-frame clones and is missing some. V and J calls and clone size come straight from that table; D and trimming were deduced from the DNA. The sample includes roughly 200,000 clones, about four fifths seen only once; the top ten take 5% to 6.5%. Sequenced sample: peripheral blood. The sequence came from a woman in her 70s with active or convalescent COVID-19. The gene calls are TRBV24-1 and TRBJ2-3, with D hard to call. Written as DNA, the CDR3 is TGTGCCACCAGTGACCCTAACACAGATACGCAGTATTTT. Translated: CATSDPNTDTQYF.